This record concerns one TCR beta chain sequence. The antigen is undetermined. A clone one base away is much larger, so this may be a read error. The entry originates in a study of CD8+CD57+ T cells in acquired aplastic anemia. Study-wide results and limits: Patients and controls shared 25 to 30 CD8+ CDR3 sequences, which appeared highly expressed in patients and within their immunodominant clones.

Germline V gene sequence: CDR1 SGHTA, CDR2 FQGNSA. The CDR3 totals 14 residues. Template material for TCR beta VDJ and CDR3 profiling consisted of genomic DNA. TCRdb passed the reads through MiXCR, listing each CDR3 protein once. The table lists about 180,000 distinct CDR3 sequences, about 50% of them singletons. It was patients with CD8+CD57+ cell expansion by flow cytometry who were chosen for sequencing. Patients were untreated when blood was sampled. This clonotype originated in a human donor with aplastic anemia. The sequenced sample consisted of sorted CD4+, CD8+, or CD8+CD57+ T cells (not recorded which) from PBMCs. This chain connects TRBV7-2 to TRBJ2-2; possible D gene TRBD1, 6 bases. In DNA form, the CDR3 reads TGTGCCAGCAGCTTTGCAGGGGACACCGGGGAGCTGGTTTTT. Translating it yields CASSFAGDTGELVF. The complete variable domain, with remaining parts taken from reference TRBV7-2 and TRBJ2-2, reads GAGVSQSPSNKVTEKGKDVELRCDPISGHTALYWYRQSLGQGLEFLIYFQGNSAPDKSGLPSDRFSAERTGGSVSTLTIQRTQQEDSAVYLCASSFAGDTGELVFGEGSRLTVL.